The T cell receptor beta chain under discussion was sequenced for a study of CD8 T cells in Susac syndrome. Random hexamers were used to reverse transcribe an amount of roughly 0.45 to 1 ug RNA. From the immunoSEQ multiplex PCR reads, TCRdb called clonotypes with MiXCR, one entry per CDR3 protein. This repertoire shows about 280,000 distinct CDR3 sequences, about 88% found once; its top ten account for about 0.11%. Per the germline V gene, CDR1 is MNHEY and CDR2 is SMNVEV (reference sequence). Trimming took off 8 bases at V and 0 bases at J, with 8 bases between the two ends. This CDR3 is built from 13 residues. TCR beta sequencing covered blood CD8+ and CD4+ T cells.

Sequences were obtained from CD8+ T cells from PBMCs. The chain uses TRBV27 and TRBJ2-1; no clear D gene. The TCR was taken from a human donor with multiple sclerosis. CDR3 in DNA: TGTGCCAGCCACCCGAGCTCCTACAATGAGCAGTTCTTC. It encodes CASHPSSYNEQFF.